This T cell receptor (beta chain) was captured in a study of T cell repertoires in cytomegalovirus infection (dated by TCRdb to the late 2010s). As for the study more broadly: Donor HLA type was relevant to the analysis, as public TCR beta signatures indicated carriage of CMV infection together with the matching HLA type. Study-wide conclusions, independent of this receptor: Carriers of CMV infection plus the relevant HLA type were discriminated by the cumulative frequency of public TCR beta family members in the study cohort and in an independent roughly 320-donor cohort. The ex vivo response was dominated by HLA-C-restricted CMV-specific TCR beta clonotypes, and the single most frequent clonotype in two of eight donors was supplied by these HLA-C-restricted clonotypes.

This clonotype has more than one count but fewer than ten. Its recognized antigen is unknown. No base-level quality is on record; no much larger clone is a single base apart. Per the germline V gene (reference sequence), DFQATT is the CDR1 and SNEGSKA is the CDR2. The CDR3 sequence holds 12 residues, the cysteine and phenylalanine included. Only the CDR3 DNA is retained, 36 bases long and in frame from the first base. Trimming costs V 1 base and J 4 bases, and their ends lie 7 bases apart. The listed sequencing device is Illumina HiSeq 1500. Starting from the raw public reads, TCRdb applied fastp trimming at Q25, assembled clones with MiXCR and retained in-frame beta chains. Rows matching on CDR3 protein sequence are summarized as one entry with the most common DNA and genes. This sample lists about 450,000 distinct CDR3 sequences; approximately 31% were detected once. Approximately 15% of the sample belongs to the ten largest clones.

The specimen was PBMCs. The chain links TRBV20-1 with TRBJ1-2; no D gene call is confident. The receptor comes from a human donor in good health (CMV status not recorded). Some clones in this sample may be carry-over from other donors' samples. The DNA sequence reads TGCAGTGCTAGAGGGGCGATCTATGGCTACACCTTC. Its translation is CSARGAIYGYTF.